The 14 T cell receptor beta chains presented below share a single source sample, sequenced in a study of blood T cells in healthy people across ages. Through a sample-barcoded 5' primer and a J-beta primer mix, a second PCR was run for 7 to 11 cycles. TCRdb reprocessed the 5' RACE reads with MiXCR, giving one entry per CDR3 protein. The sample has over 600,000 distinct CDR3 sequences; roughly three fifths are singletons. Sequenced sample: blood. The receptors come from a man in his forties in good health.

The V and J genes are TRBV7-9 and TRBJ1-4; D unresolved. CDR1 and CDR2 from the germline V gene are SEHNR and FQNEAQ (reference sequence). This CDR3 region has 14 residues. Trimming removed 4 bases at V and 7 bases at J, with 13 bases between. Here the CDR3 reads CASSSEGVLEKLFF. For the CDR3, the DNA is TGTGCCAGCAGCTCTGAGGGAGTACTTGAAAAACTGTTTTTT.

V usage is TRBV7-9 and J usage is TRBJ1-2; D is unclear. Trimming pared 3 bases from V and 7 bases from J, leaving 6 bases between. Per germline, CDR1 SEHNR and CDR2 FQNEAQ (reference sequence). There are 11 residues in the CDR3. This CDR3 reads CASSLPFGYTF. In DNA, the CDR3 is TGTGCCAGCAGCTTGCCCTTTGGCTACACCTTC.

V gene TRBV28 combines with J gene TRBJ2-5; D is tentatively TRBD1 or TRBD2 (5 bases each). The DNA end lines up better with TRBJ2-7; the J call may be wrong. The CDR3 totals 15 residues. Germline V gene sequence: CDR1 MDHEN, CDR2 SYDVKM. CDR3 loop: CASSLRDLLSGEQYF. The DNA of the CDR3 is TGTGCCAGCAGTTTAAGGGACCTACTGAGCGGCGAGCAGTACTTC.

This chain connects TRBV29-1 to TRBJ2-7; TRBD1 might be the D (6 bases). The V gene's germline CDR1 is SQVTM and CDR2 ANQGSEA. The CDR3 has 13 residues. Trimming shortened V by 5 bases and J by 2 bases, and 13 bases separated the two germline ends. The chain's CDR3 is CSVFTGNTYEQYF. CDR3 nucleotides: TGCAGCGTTTTTACAGGGAATACCTACGAGCAGTACTTC.

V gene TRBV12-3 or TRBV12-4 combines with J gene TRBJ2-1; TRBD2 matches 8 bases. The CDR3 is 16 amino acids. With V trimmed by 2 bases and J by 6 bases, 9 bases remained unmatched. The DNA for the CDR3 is TGTGCCAGCAGTTTAAATGACGGGAGGGCCTTCAATGAGCAGTTCTTC. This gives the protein CASSLNDGRAFNEQFF.

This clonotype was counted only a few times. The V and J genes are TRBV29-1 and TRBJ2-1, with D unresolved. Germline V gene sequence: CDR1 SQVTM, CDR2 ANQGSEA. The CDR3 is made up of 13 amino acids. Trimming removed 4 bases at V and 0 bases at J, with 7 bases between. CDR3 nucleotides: TGCAGCGTTGCAAGTTACTCCTACAATGAGCAGTTCTTC. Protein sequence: CSVASYSYNEQFF.

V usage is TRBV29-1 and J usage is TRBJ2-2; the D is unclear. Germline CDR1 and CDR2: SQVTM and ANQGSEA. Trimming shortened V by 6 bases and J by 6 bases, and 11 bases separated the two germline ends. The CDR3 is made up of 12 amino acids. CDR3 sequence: CSVVGWAGELFF. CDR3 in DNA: TGCAGCGTGGTCGGGTGGGCCGGGGAGCTGTTTTTT.

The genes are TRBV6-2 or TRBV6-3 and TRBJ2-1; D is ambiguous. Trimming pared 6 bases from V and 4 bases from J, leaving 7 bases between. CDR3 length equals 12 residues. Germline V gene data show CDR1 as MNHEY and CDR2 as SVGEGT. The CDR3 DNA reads TGTGCCAGCAGCCGAAGATACAATGAGCAGTTCTTC. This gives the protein CASSRRYNEQFF.

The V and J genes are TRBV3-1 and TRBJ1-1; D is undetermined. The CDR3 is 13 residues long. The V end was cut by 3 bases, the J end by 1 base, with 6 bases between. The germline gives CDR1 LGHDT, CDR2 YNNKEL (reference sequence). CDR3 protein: CASSQVANTEAFF. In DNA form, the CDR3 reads TGTGCCAGCAGCCAGGTAGCGAACACTGAAGCTTTCTTT.

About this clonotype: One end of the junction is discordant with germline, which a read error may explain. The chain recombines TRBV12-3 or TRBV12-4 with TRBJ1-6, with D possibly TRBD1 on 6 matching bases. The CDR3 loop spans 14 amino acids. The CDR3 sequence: CASSTAGVNSPPHF. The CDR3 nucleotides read TGTGCCAGCAGTACGGCAGGGGTAAATTCACCCCCCCACTTT.

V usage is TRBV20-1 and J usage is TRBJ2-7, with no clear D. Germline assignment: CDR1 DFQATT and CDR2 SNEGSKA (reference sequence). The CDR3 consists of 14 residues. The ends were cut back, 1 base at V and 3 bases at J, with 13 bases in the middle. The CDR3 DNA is TGCAGTGCTAGAGGAGGCGGAAATGACTACGAGCAGTACTTC. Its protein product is CSARGGGNDYEQYF.

The CDR3 loop is CASSQEGDIQYF. CDR3 nucleotide sequence: TGCGCCAGCAGCCAAGAGGGGGACATTCAGTACTTC. The chain joins TRBV4-1 to TRBJ2-4; D possibly matches TRBD1 or TRBD2 (5 bases each). CDR3 length: 12 amino acids. The germline CDR1 and CDR2 sequences are MGHRA and YSYEKL. V lost 0 bases and J 8 bases, leaving 5 bases between the germline ends.

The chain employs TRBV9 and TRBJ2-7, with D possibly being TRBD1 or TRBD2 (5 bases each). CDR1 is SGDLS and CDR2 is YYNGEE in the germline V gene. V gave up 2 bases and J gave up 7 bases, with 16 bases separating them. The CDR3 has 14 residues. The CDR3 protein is CASSVGAQRGEQYF. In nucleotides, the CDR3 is TGTGCCAGCAGCGTCGGGGCCCAACGGGGAGAGCAGTACTTC.

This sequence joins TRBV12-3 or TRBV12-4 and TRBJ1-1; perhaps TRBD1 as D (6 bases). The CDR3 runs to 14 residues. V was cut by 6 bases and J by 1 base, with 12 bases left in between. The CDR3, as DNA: TGTGCCAGCAGCGAATGGACAGAGAACACTGAAGCTTTCTTT. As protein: CASSEWTENTEAFF.